Listed below are T cell receptor beta chains from one sample, sequenced in a study of blood T cell repertoires in COVID-19. Assay used: immunoSEQ multiplex PCR; TCRdb lists only in-frame clones, some missing. This sample has about 110,000 clones, with over 75% found just once. What was sequenced was peripheral blood. Source of these receptors: a woman aged 65 to 85 who had recovered from COVID-19. CDR3s include the opening cysteine and the closing phenylalanine or tryptophan. A D gene is named only where the DNA matches it firmly. Clone size, where shown, is once, few, many, or a class for clones that have expanded.

v_call	clone_size	d_call	j_call	cdr3_aa	cdr3_nt
TRBV28	NA	TRBD2	TRBJ2-1	CASSWGTSGRDEQFF	TGTGCCAGCAGTTGGGGGACTAGCGGGAGGGATGAGCAGTTCTTC
TRBV4-3	NA	NA	TRBJ2-2	CASSQEPERIAVGELFF	TGCGCCAGCAGCCAAGAGCCCGAGAGAATAGCCGTCGGGGAGCTGTTTTTT
TRBV5-4	few	NA	TRBJ2-3	CASSLSSTDTQYF	TGTGCCAGCAGCTTGTCGAGCACAGATACGCAGTATTTT
TRBV27	NA	TRBD2	TRBJ2-1	CASSSRVSGIYNEQFF	TGTGCCAGCAGTTCCCGGGTTAGCGGGATATACAATGAGCAGTTCTTC
TRBV19	NA	TRBD1	TRBJ1-5	CASRGPGQGAGQPQHF	TGTGCCAGTAGAGGGCCGGGACAGGGCGCGGGACAGCCCCAGCATTTT
TRBV6-5	NA	NA	TRBJ1-6	CASSYQGGSYNSPLHF	TGTGCCAGCAGTTACCAGGGAGGCTCCTATAATTCACCCCTCCACTTT
TRBV29-1	NA	NA	TRBJ2-7	CSVEIQGWSSYEQYF	TGCAGCGTTGAAATACAGGGCTGGAGCTCCTACGAGCAGTACTTC
TRBV5-1	NA	TRBD2	TRBJ2-7	CASSRGHIGTSGSYEQYF	TGCGCCAGCAGCCGGGGGCACATCGGGACTAGCGGGAGCTACGAGCAGTACTTC
TRBV5-1	NA	TRBD2	TRBJ2-3	CASTPRGGAGADTQYF	TGCGCCAGCACCCCCCGGGGGGGGGCGGGCGCAGATACGCAGTATTTT
TRBV5-4	NA	NA	TRBJ2-5	CASSLGRSQETQYF	TGTGCCAGCAGCTTGGGCAGGTCCCAAGAGACCCAGTACTTC
TRBV4-2	NA	NA	TRBJ2-5	CASSQEGGQRVETQYF	TGTGCCAGCAGCCAAGAAGGAGGTCAGAGGGTAGAGACCCAGTACTTC
TRBV3-1/TRBV3-2	NA	TRBD2	TRBJ2-1	CASSQDRLAGEDNEQFF	TGTGCCAGCAGCCAAGACAGACTAGCGGGGGAAGACAATGAGCAGTTCTTC
TRBV10-3	once	NA	TRBJ1-1	CATTGQSMNTEAFF	TGTGCCACAACAGGGCAGTCTATGAACACTGAAGCTTTCTTT
TRBV7-2	NA	TRBD1	TRBJ2-3	CASSFWTGTTDTQYF	TGTGCCAGCAGCTTTTGGACAGGGACCACAGATACGCAGTATTTT
TRBV6-6	NA	TRBD2	TRBJ2-7	CASSRLATYEQYF	TGTGCCAGCAGTCGACTAGCGACCTACGAGCAGTACTTC
TRBV28	few	TRBD1	TRBJ2-1	CASMGRGLYEQFF	TGTGCCAGCATGGGCAGGGGGCTGTATGAGCAGTTCTTC
TRBV5-1	NA	NA	TRBJ2-3	CASSLGSQGPIPLTTDTQYF	TGCGCCAGCAGCTTGGGTAGTCAGGGGCCAATACCGCTTACCACAGATACGCAGTATTTT
TRBV7-9	NA	NA	TRBJ2-5	CASSLQGTETQYF	TGTGCCAGCAGCTTACAGGGAACTGAGACCCAGTACTTC
TRBV28	NA	TRBD1	TRBJ2-7	CASSETGFLFFYEQYF	TGTGCCAGCAGCGAGACAGGGTTTTTGTTTTTCTACGAGCAGTACTTC
TRBV4-3	few	NA	TRBJ2-3	CASSQAPGLRTDTQYF	TGCGCCAGCAGCCAAGCCCCGGGACTTCGCACAGATACGCAGTATTTT
TRBV28	once	NA	TRBJ2-7	CASSLVGRVGHEQYF	TGTGCCAGCAGTTTAGTAGGCAGGGTTGGCCACGAGCAGTACTTC
TRBV2	NA	NA	TRBJ2-7	CASSERGGRQYF	TGTGCCAGCAGTGAAAGGGGAGGCCGGCAGTACTTC
TRBV7-2	NA	TRBD2	TRBJ2-5	CASSPSRTRQETQYF	TGTGCCAGCAGCCCTTCGAGGACTAGGCAAGAGACCCAGTACTTC
TRBV24-1	NA	NA	TRBJ1-2	CATSDWGRGYGYTF	TGTGCCACCAGTGATTGGGGGAGGGGCTATGGCTACACCTTC
TRBV5-1	NA	TRBD2	TRBJ2-5	CASSLVTGGQETQYF	TGCGCCAGCAGCTTGGTGACGGGAGGGCAAGAGACCCAGTACTTC
TRBV7-9	NA	NA	TRBJ1-5	CATAAEDQPQHF	TGTGCCACGGCTGCAGAGGATCAGCCCCAGCATTTT
TRBV9	NA	TRBD1	TRBJ2-3	CASSALGQGLDTQYF	TGTGCCAGCAGCGCCCTTGGACAGGGGCTGGATACGCAGTATTTT
TRBV7-6	NA	TRBD2	TRBJ2-5	CASSLLGSGGDQETQYF	TGTGCCAGCAGCTTATTGGGTAGCGGGGGGGACCAAGAGACCCAGTACTTC
TRBV21-1	NA	NA	TRBJ1-6	CASSKRVQHNSPLHF	TGTGCCAGCAGCAAACGGGTCCAGCATAATTCACCCCTCCACTTT
TRBV11-3	NA	NA	TRBJ1-1	CASSFSGMNTEAFF	TGTGCCAGCAGCTTTAGCGGCATGAACACTGAAGCTTTCTTT
TRBV28	NA	TRBD1	TRBJ1-5	CASSPSDRGGNQPQHF	TGTGCCAGCAGTCCTTCTGACAGGGGAGGCAATCAGCCCCAGCATTTT
TRBV18	NA	TRBD1	TRBJ2-2	CASSPTPGTGSAGELFF	TGTGCCAGCTCACCAACCCCCGGGACAGGGTCAGCCGGGGAGCTGTTTTTT
TRBV7-2	NA	TRBD1	TRBJ2-7	CASSSQGYSAYEQYF	TGTGCCAGCAGCTCACAGGGGTACTCCGCCTACGAGCAGTACTTC
TRBV27	NA	NA	TRBJ2-2	CAIRGAYTGELFF	TGTGCCATCAGGGGAGCGTACACCGGGGAGCTGTTTTTT
TRBV4-3	NA	NA	TRBJ1-1	CASSQDRQSLEAFF	TGCGCCAGCAGCCAAGATCGGCAGTCACTAGAAGCTTTCTTT
TRBV24-1	NA	TRBD2	TRBJ2-7	CATRPRLAGDREQYF	TGTGCCACCAGGCCCCGCCTAGCGGGAGATCGTGAGCAGTACTTC
TRBV7-2	NA	NA	TRBJ2-1	CASSRLATEQFF	TGTGCCAGCAGCCGGCTAGCCACTGAGCAGTTCTTC
TRBV15	NA	TRBD1	TRBJ1-5	CATSSFRQGKENQPQHF	TGTGCCACCAGCAGCTTCCGACAGGGGAAGGAGAATCAGCCCCAGCATTTT
TRBV5-6	NA	NA	TRBJ1-1	CASSPVGGQFTEAFF	TGTGCCAGCAGCCCGGTGGGGGGGCAATTTACTGAAGCTTTCTTT
TRBV7-6	NA	TRBD2	TRBJ2-5	CASSPRTSDGETQYF	TGTGCCAGCAGCCCCCGCACTAGCGATGGAGAGACCCAGTACTTC